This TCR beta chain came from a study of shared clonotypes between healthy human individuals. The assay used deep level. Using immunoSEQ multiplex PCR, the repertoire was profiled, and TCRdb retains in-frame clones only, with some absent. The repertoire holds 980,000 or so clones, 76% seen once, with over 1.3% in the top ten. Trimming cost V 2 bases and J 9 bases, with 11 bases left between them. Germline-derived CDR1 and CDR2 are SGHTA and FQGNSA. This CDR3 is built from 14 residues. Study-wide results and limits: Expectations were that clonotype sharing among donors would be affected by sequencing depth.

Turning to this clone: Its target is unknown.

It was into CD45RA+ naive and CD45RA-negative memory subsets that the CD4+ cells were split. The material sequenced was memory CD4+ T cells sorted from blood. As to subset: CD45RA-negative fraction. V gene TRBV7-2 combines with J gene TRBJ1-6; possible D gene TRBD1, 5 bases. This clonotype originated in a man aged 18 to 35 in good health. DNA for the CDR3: TGTGCCAGCAGCTTAACGGCAGGGCCTTCACCCCTCCACTTT. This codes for CASSLTAGPSPLHF.